The clone carrying this T cell receptor (beta chain) has a count of ten or more. Its cognate antigen is unknown. It may be a read error: a sequence one base away is much more abundant. This sample is drawn from a study of T cells in Graves' hyperthyroidism and ophthalmopathy. Study conclusions and caveats: A median 6.5 months before onset, the model predicted ophthalmopathy. Blood also showed most of the thyroid clonotypes that were expanded above 0.001.

Template material for amplifying TCR beta CDR3 regions consisted of RNA transcripts. The TCR CDR3 first-round RT-PCR relied on the HTBI primer set. Each CDR3 protein gets one entry after TCRdb re-called the multiplex PCR reads with MiXCR. The table includes about 520,000 distinct CDR3 sequences, approximately 24% detected once. The study excluded patients with uncontrolled infection, other autoimmune disease, pregnancy or lactation. This sample holds PBMCs from about 10 ml fresh peripheral blood. Looked up from germline, CDR1 is DFQATT and CDR2 is SNEGSKA (reference sequence). CDR3 length: 12 residues. After removal of 3 bases from V and 12 bases from J, the junction contained 10 bases not matched to a gene.

This TCR derives from a woman aged 30 to 39 with Graves' ophthalmopathy. The chain uses TRBV20-1 and TRBJ1-2; TRBD1 matches 7 bases. Specimen: blood. The CDR3 spells CSASRDSIDHTF. The DNA of the CDR3 is TGCAGTGCTAGCAGGGACAGCATCGACCACACCTTC.